What follows describes a single T cell receptor (beta chain). TCRdb's copy holds only in-frame clones and misses some; the assay was immunoSEQ multiplex PCR. The table lists fewer than 500,000 clones, around 91% of them singletons. This entry is derived from a study of blood T cell repertoires in COVID-19. The CDR3 has 14 amino acids. Germline V gene data show CDR1 as LNHDA and CDR2 as SQIVND (reference sequence). Trimming pared 5 bases from V and 5 bases from J, leaving 15 bases between. The study drew participants aged about 18 to 90 years from under 30 US areas. The sequence was collected from a young man who had recovered from COVID-19. The source material was PBMCs or T cells enriched from blood (not recorded which). The V call is TRBV19, the J call TRBJ1-1; D possibly corresponds to TRBD1 (5 bases). The CDR3 reads CASSPRGGRTEAFF. The CDR3, as DNA: TGTGCCAGTAGTCCTCGGGGGGGTAGAACTGAAGCTTTCTTT.